The TCR beta chain under discussion was sequenced for a study of a mutant IDH1 vaccine in newly diagnosed glioma. About the research overall: Vaccination started 4-6 weeks after radiotherapy alone, or with temozolomide cycles.

Sequencing used immunoSEQ multiplex PCR; TCRdb keeps in-frame clones, though not all of them. Of 45,000 to 65,000 clones in the sample, roughly nine tenths were seen once. The time point is: week 11, during vaccination. The study gave 300 ug of mutant IDH1 20-mer peptide per vaccine dose, with topical imiquimod. Donors harbored newly found WHO grade 3 or 4 IDH1-mutant, ATRX-lost astrocytomas. Concerning this clone itself: Antigen: not known.

The source of this sequence is a man between 50 and 59 years old with glioma. The specimen was PBMCs, collected from a glioma patient whose treatment included an IDH1 peptide vaccine.

The CDR3 bases are TGTGCCAGCAGTCCTTTACGTCCGTGGTGGTACAATGAGCAGTTCTTC. This codes for CASSPLRPWWYNEQFF. This chain uses TRBV27 with TRBJ2-1, with D unclear. This CDR3 region has 16 residues. Germline lookup yields CDR1 MNHEY and CDR2 SMNVEV (reference sequence). Trimming took 5 bases from V and 4 from J, leaving 18 bases between them.